This T cell receptor (beta chain) stems from a study of blood T cell repertoires in COVID-19. Study as a whole: Acute-phase and convalescent COVID-19 samples originated in the United States, Italy and Spain. PBMCs, B-cell-depleted T cells, or T cells were the source of the cDNA or gDNA that made up the material.

The CDR3 consists of 16 residues. Unmatched junction bases numbered 10, after V lost 4 bases and J lost 3 bases. Germline CDR1 reads SGDLS; CDR2 reads YYNGEE. Original analysis: Cell counts per sample came from amplifying reference gene primers. Clones were read by immunoSEQ multiplex PCR, and TCRdb kept only the in-frame ones, dropping some. V and J calls and clone size come straight from that table; D and trimming were deduced from the DNA. The sample contains under 200,000 clones, around 82% of which appear only once. In assigning cohorts, the study relied on participant-reported clinical history. The sequence came from a man aged 55 to 70 who had recovered from COVID-19. Source material: PBMCs or T cells enriched from blood (not recorded which). The rearrangement uses TRBV9 and TRBJ2-5, with TRBD1 matching 9 bases. In DNA form, the CDR3 reads TGTGCCAGCAGCTCTGGGGGTACAGGGGGCGAAGAGACCCAGTACTTC. Residues: CASSSGGTGGEETQYF.